The 30 T cell receptor beta chains below all came from one sample that was sequenced in a study of cytotoxic CD8 clonotypes in ibrutinib-treated CLL. Using immunoSEQ multiplex PCR, the repertoire was profiled, and TCRdb retains in-frame clones only, with some absent. Of about 140,000 clones listed, around 84% are singletons. The sample was PBMCs, taken after 36 months of ibrutinib treatment. The receptors come from a human donor with chronic lymphocytic leukemia.

CDR3 DNA: TGTGCCAGCTCCTCGGGGAGCTCCTACAATGAGCAGTTCTTC. It yields the protein CASSSGSSYNEQFF. The chain employs TRBV18 and TRBJ2-1; a weak D match, TRBD2 (5 bases). CDR3 length equals 14 residues. CDR1 is KGHSH and CDR2 is LQKENI in the germline V gene. Between the trimmed V and J ends, which lost 6 bases and 0 bases, there was a span of 9 bases.

The CDR3 region is CASSLSSSGKLYEQYF. The CDR3 DNA is TGTGCCAGCAGCTTATCGAGTAGCGGGAAGCTCTACGAGCAGTACTTC. The V call is TRBV7-2, the J call TRBJ2-7; 8 bases align to TRBD2. J gave up 3 bases and V 2 bases, and 9 bases lay outside the gene matches. Germline V gene data show CDR1 as SGHTA and CDR2 as FQGNSA. The CDR3 is 16 amino acids.

The chain has TRBV5-1 and TRBJ1-1; D possibly corresponds to TRBD1 (6 bases). With 5 bases removed from V and 1 base from J, the gap between germline ends came to 12 bases. The CDR3 extends over 14 amino acids. Germline lookup yields CDR1 SGHRS and CDR2 YFSETQ. CDR3 protein: CASRSGAENTEAFF. The CDR3 DNA reads TGCGCCAGCAGATCGGGGGCCGAGAACACTGAAGCTTTCTTT.

This chain connects TRBV18 to TRBJ2-1; 7 positions agree with TRBD1. CDR1 is KGHSH, CDR2 LQKENI, per germline. V lost 6 bases and J lost 7; bases outside the gene matches: 9. There are 14 residues in the CDR3. The CDR3 loop is CASSPNRQGNEQFF. CDR3 DNA sequence: TGTGCCAGCTCCCCTAACCGACAGGGAAATGAGCAGTTCTTC. Full variable domain (missing parts from reference TRBV18 and TRBJ2-1): NAGVMQNPRHLVRRRGQEARLRCSPMKGHSHVYWYRQLPEEGLKFMVYLQKENIIDESGMPKERFSAEFPKEGPSILRIQQVVRGDSAAYFCASSPNRQGNEQFFGPGTRLTVL.

V usage is TRBV4-1 and J usage is TRBJ1-5; no firm D call. Trimming removed 0 bases at V and 4 bases at J, with 4 bases between. The CDR3 is 13 amino acids. Germline lookup yields CDR1 MGHRA and CDR2 YSYEKL. In DNA, the CDR3 is TGCGCCAGCAGCCAAGATGTAAATCAGCCCCAGCATTTT. Translation: CASSQDVNQPQHF.

V gene TRBV5-1 combines with J gene TRBJ2-5; D unresolved. Trimming took off 1 base at V and 5 bases at J, with 27 bases between the two ends. CDR1 and CDR2 from the germline V gene are SGHRS and YFSETQ. This CDR3 has 19 residues. This CDR3 reads CASSLYDFRSSRLLETQYF. Here the CDR3 DNA reads TGCGCCAGCAGCTTGTACGATTTTCGCAGCTCACGTCTTCTCGAGACCCAGTACTTC.

This chain uses TRBV6-1 with TRBJ1-5, with D possibly being TRBD1 (5 bases). V was pared by 8 bases and J by 2 bases, with 10 bases between. Germline V CDR1 and CDR2: MNHNS, SASEGT. This CDR3 contains 13 residues. CDR3 loop: CASGKTGNQPQHF. As DNA, the CDR3 is TGTGCCAGCGGTAAGACAGGCAATCAGCCCCAGCATTTT.

This clone turned up a few times. The chain is built from TRBV6-5 and TRBJ1-5; perhaps TRBD1 as D (5 bases). The germline CDR1 and CDR2 sequences are MNHEY and SVGAGI. Trimming left V 2 bases short and J 2 bases short, with 7 bases between. The CDR3 totals 14 residues. The CDR3: CASSYRGGNQPQHF. The CDR3, as DNA: TGTGCCAGCAGTTACAGGGGTGGCAATCAGCCCCAGCATTTT.

This clone was seen just once. The chain uses TRBV29-1 and TRBJ2-3; TRBD1 matches 12 bases. CDR1 and CDR2 (germline): SQVTM, ANQGSEA. The junction had 7 bases not matched to a gene; V was cut back by 6 bases and J by 6 bases. The CDR3 totals 14 residues. The CDR3: CSVGDRGLADTQYF. The CDR3 region has the DNA TGCAGCGTGGGGGACAGGGGGCTTGCCGATACGCAGTATTTT.

The V gene is TRBV2, the J gene TRBJ2-7; possible D gene TRBD2, 5 bases. Between the trimmed V and J ends, which lost 1 base and 1 base, there was a span of 8 bases. CDR1 SNHLY and CDR2 FYNNEI come from the germline V gene. The CDR3 consists of 14 residues. The CDR3 here is CASSEGLASYEQYF. Written as DNA, the CDR3 is TGTGCCAGCAGTGAAGGTCTAGCATCCTACGAGCAGTACTTC.

The CDR3 DNA sequence: TGTGCCAGCAGCTTGGCAGCTGGGAAGAATGAAAAACTGTTTTTT. Encoded protein: CASSLAAGKNEKLFF. The chain combines TRBV5-4 with TRBJ1-4; the D is unclear. V dropped 0 bases and J dropped 5 bases, with 11 bases sitting between them. The CDR3 is 15 residues long. Germline V gene lookup returns CDR1 SGHNT and CDR2 YYREEE (reference sequence).

The chain carries TRBV19 and TRBJ1-2; TRBD1 agrees at 7 bases. The V gene end was trimmed by 5 bases and the J gene end by 3 bases; junction bases not matched to a gene: 3. This CDR3 spans 13 amino acids. Germline loops: CDR1 LNHDA, CDR2 SQIVND (reference sequence). The CDR3 loop reads CASSVGGDYGYTF. The CDR3 nucleotides read TGTGCCAGTAGTGTAGGGGGCGACTATGGCTACACCTTC. Combining the CDR3 with reference TRBV19 and TRBJ1-2 gives the whole variable domain DGGITQSPKYLFRKEGQNVTLSCEQNLNHDAMYWYRQDPGQGLRLIYYSQIVNDFQKGDIAEGYSVSREKKESFPLTVTSAQKNPTAFYLCASSVGGDYGYTFGSGTRLTVV.

This clone was seen just once. The chain recombines TRBV6-5 with TRBJ2-3; no definite D call. CDR3 length: 14 amino acids. Per the germline V gene, CDR1 is MNHEY and CDR2 is SVGAGI. Trimming cost V 6 bases and J 5 bases, with 15 bases left between them. In nucleotides, the CDR3 is TGTGCCAGCAGCCCGGTTGGTTGGCTAGATACGCAGTATTTT. Translating gives CASSPVGWLDTQYF.

The chain couples TRBV5-4 to TRBJ1-2; a weak D match, TRBD1 (5 bases). This CDR3 spans 15 amino acids. Germline V gives CDR1 SGHNT, CDR2 YYREEE (reference sequence). Trimming removed 4 bases at V and 0 bases at J, with 13 bases between. CDR3 loop: CASSAAGVANYGYTF. CDR3 in DNA: TGTGCCAGCAGCGCCGCGGGGGTGGCTAACTATGGCTACACCTTC.

This clone was recorded a few times. This chain connects TRBV4-1 to TRBJ2-6; D is perhaps TRBD2 (5 bases). V was clipped by 5 bases and J by 0 bases, with 8 bases between them. There are 15 residues in the CDR3. Germline CDR1 and CDR2: MGHRA and YSYEKL. CDR3 region: CASSARDSGANVLTF. In DNA form, the CDR3 reads TGCGCCAGCAGCGCACGGGACTCTGGGGCCAACGTCCTGACTTTC.

The sample holds a few counts of this clone. The chain combines TRBV15 with TRBJ2-5; D gene unclear. Trimming shortened V by 2 bases and J by 2 bases, and 6 bases separated the two germline ends. CDR3 length equals 13 residues. CDR1 and CDR2 (germline): LNHNV, YYDKDF (reference sequence). The DNA of the CDR3 is TGTGCCACCAGCAGACAGGAACAAGAGACCCAGTACTTC. It translates to CATSRQEQETQYF.

This sequence joins TRBV7-2 and TRBJ2-7; a weak D match, TRBD1 (6 bases). Germline-derived CDR1 and CDR2 are SGHTA and FQGNSA. V was trimmed by 5 bases and J by 0 bases, leaving 14 bases between them. The CDR3 loop spans 15 amino acids. CDR3: CASSPRGHPSYEQYF. The DNA for the CDR3 is TGTGCCAGCAGCCCCAGGGGACATCCCTCCTACGAGCAGTACTTC.

The chain carries TRBV11-2 and TRBJ2-1; tentatively, D is TRBD2 (5 bases). Looked up from germline, CDR1 is SGHAT and CDR2 is FQNNGV. This CDR3 is 15 amino acids long. Trimming removed 1 base at V and 0 bases at J, with 7 bases between. This chain's CDR3 is CASSLVTSSYNEQFF. Here the CDR3 DNA reads TGTGCCAGCAGCTTAGTTACTAGCTCCTACAATGAGCAGTTCTTC.

This clone occurred once. CDR3 nucleotides: TGTGCCAGCAGCTTAGTAAGGGCGGCTAGAACCTACGAGCAGTACTTC. Its protein product is CASSLVRAARTYEQYF. V gene TRBV11-2 combines with J gene TRBJ2-7; no clear D. V gave up 1 base and J gave up 2 bases, with 15 bases separating them. CDR3 length: 16 residues. CDR1 SGHAT and CDR2 FQNNGV come from the germline V gene.

The rearrangement links TRBV7-9 to TRBJ2-3; no reliable D call. Per germline, CDR1 SEHNR and CDR2 FQNEAQ (reference sequence). This CDR3 has 13 amino acids. V was trimmed by 2 bases and J by 12 bases, leaving 15 bases between them. The CDR3 here is CASSLRVDPRQYF. CDR3 bases: TGTGCCAGCAGCTTAAGAGTAGACCCCCGTCAGTATTTT.

J is TRBJ2-1 and V is TRBV7-3, with TRBD2 matching over 8 bases. Looked up from germline, CDR1 is SGHTA and CDR2 is FQGTGA. V lost 3 bases, J lost 8 bases, and 12 bases stayed unmatched. The length of the CDR3 is 16 residues. The CDR3 DNA reads TGTGCCAGCAGCTTTCTAGCGGGCTATCTTGGGGATGAGCAGTTCTTC. Amino acid sequence: CASSFLAGYLGDEQFF.

This clone was counted once. The V and J genes are TRBV4-1 and TRBJ2-2, with D perhaps TRBD2 (6 bases). The ends were cut back, 5 bases at V and 4 bases at J, with 14 bases in the middle. Per the germline V gene, CDR1 is MGHRA and CDR2 is YSYEKL. The CDR3 sequence is 15 residues long. The CDR3 nucleotides are TGCGCCAGCAGCTTAGGGAGGTTGGTCACCGGGGAGCTGTTTTTT. The encoded protein is CASSLGRLVTGELFF.

V is TRBV4-1 and J is TRBJ2-7; 10 bases are shared with TRBD1. Germline V lookup: CDR1 MGHRA, CDR2 YSYEKL. V was pared by 3 bases and J by 5 bases, with 7 bases of the junction left unmatched. The CDR3 spans 15 residues. The CDR3 reads CASSHPGQGYDEQYF. The DNA of the CDR3 is TGCGCCAGCAGCCACCCGGGACAGGGGTATGACGAGCAGTACTTC.

This chain uses TRBV11-2 with TRBJ2-7, with a possible D match to TRBD1 (6 bases). The CDR3 contains 14 residues. Germline CDR1 is SGHAT and CDR2 is FQNNGV. V was pared by 4 bases and J by 3 bases, with 13 bases between. CDR3 sequence reads: CASSSVRTVYEQYF. CDR3 nucleotides: TGTGCCAGCAGCTCAGTCAGGACAGTCTACGAGCAGTACTTC.

The chain uses TRBV27 and TRBJ2-1; unclear D gene. Trimming took 5 bases from V and 5 from J, leaving 10 bases between them. The germline CDR1 and CDR2 sequences are MNHEY and SMNVEV (reference sequence). The CDR3 is 13 residues long. CDR3 loop: CASSLQVNNEQFF. The CDR3 DNA reads TGTGCCAGCAGTCTCCAAGTAAACAATGAGCAGTTCTTC.

CDR3 DNA sequence: TGTGCCAGCAGCGTCTCTAGGTCCGGGTCGAACACTGAAGCTTTCTTT. It yields the protein CASSVSRSGSNTEAFF. The rearrangement uses TRBV9 and TRBJ1-1; no reliable D call. Looked up from germline, CDR1 is SGDLS and CDR2 is YYNGEE. The ends were cut back, 2 bases at V and 1 base at J, with 15 bases in the middle. This CDR3 has 16 amino acids.

This clone showed up just a few times. In DNA form, the CDR3 reads TGTGCCTGGAGTAGGACTAGCGGGATGCAGTATTTT. This translates into CAWSRTSGMQYF. The chain has TRBV30 and TRBJ2-3; 12 nucleotides match TRBD2. Germline values: CDR1 GTSNPN, CDR2 SVGIG (reference sequence). CDR3 length equals 12 residues. Losses at the gene ends were 2 bases for V and 11 bases for J; bases not matched to a gene: 2.

The genes are TRBV5-4 and TRBJ1-6; TRBD1 aligns across 7 bases. Looked up from germline, CDR1 is SGHNT and CDR2 is YYREEE (reference sequence). The junction had 12 bases not matched to a gene; V was cut back by 4 bases and J by 8 bases. The CDR3 is 16 amino acids. The CDR3 DNA sequence: TGTGCCAGCAGCCTGATCCGACAGGGTAAGGATTCACCCCTCCACTTT. Protein product: CASSLIRQGKDSPLHF.

The rearrangement links TRBV6-5 to TRBJ1-2; weak D call: TRBD1 (5 bases). Trimming removed 0 bases at V and 6 bases at J, with 5 bases between. The CDR3 covers 12 residues. Germline lookup yields CDR1 MNHEY and CDR2 SVGAGI. In DNA form, the CDR3 reads TGTGCCAGCAGTTACTCGGGGCATGGCTACACCTTC. It specifies CASSYSGHGYTF.

Here the CDR3 DNA reads TGCGCCAGCAGCTGGGAGCCTAGATCCATCAATGAGCAGTTCTTC. Amino acid sequence: CASSWEPRSINEQFF. The genes are TRBV5-1 and TRBJ2-1, with D possibly being TRBD2 (5 bases). Trimming left V 3 bases short and J 6 bases short, with 16 bases between. The CDR3 consists of 15 residues. Germline CDR1 and CDR2: SGHRS and YFSETQ.